This TCR beta chain was observed in a study of blood T cell repertoires in COVID-19. Each recovered donor of Cohort 3 presented with two negative PCRs, clearance, or symptom resolution. The repertoire was sequenced with immunoSEQ multiplex PCR; TCRdb's copy has only in-frame clones and lacks some. The table lists over 250,000 clones, over 85% of them singletons, with roughly 1.8% in the top ten. Trimming cost V 11 bases and J 5 bases; bases outside gene matches: 16. The germline V gene has CDR1 MDHEN and CDR2 SYDVKM. This CDR3 has 15 residues. The sequenced sample was PBMCs or T cells enriched from blood (not recorded which). This clonotype was sampled from an older woman who had recovered from COVID-19. The rearrangement joins TRBV28 to TRBJ2-5, with TRBD2 matching 8 bases. The CDR3 coding sequence is TGTGCCGGCTCAAGGACTAGCAGTCCACATGAGACCCAGTACTTC. Its protein product is CAGSRTSSPHETQYF. The full variable domain, its missing parts supplied by reference TRBV28 and TRBJ2-5, is DVKVTQSSRYLVKRTGEKVFLECVQDMDHENMFWYRQDPGLGLRLIYFSYDVKMKEKGDIPEGYSVSREKKERFSLILESASTNQTSMYLCAGSRTSSPHETQYFGPGTRLLVL.